This T cell receptor (beta chain) was identified during a study of monozygotic twins with inflammatory bowel disease. General observations from the study: Repertoire similarity did not separate concordant from discordant twins, possibly from limited power. By inverse Simpson index, TCRbeta diversity was lower in IBD patients than in healthy co-twins. Heterogeneous immunosuppressive treatment regimens may have introduced variability into patient repertoires.

The CDR3 totals 15 residues. Germline CDR1 is MGHRA and CDR2 is YSYEKL. A 6-nucleotide sample barcode was carried by the UMIs, which template switching added. TCRdb re-called the 5' RACE reads; every CDR3 protein appears as one record, without DNA. In all, the sample yields over 150,000 distinct CDR3 sequences. On this clonotype: Its antigen is unknown.

The sequencing sample was made of blood. This sequence originates from a human donor with ulcerative colitis or Crohn's disease, or a healthy co-twin of an affected twin (not recorded which). J is TRBJ2-5 and V is TRBV4-1; TCRdb lists TRBD2, though no DNA is available to test this call. The CDR3 spells CASSQPTSGSETQYF.